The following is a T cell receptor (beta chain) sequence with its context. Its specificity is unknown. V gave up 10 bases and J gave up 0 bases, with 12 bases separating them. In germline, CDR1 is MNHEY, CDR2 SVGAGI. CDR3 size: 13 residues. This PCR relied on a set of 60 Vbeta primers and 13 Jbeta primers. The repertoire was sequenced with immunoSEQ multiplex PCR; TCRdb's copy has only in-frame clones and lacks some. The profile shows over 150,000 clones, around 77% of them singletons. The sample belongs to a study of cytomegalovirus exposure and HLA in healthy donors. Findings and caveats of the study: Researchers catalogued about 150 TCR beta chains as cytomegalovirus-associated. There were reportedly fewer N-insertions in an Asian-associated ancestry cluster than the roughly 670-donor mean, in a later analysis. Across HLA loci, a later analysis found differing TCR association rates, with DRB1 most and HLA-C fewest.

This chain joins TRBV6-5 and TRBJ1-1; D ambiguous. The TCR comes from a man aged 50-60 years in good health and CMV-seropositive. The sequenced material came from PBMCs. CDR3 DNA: TGTGCCACCCAAGCTTACCTGAACACTGAAGCTTTCTTT. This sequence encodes CATQAYLNTEAFF.